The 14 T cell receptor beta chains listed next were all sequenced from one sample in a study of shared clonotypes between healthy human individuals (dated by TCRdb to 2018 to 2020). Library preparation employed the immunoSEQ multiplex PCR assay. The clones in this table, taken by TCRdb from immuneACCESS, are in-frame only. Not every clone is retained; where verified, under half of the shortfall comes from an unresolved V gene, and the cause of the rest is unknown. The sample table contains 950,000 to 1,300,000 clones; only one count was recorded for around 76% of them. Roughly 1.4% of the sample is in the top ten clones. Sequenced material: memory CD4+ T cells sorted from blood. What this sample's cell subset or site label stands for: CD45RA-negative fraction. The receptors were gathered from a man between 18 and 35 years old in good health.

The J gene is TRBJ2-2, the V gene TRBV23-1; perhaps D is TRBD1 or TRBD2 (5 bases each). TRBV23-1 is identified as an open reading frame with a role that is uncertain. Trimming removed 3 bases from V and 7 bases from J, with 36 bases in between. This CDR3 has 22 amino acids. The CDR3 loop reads CASSHPVEGRGPASSFIGELFF. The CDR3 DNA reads TGCGCCAGCAGTCATCCAGTTGAGGGTAGGGGCCCCGCGTCATCGTTTATCGGGGAGCTGTTTTTT.

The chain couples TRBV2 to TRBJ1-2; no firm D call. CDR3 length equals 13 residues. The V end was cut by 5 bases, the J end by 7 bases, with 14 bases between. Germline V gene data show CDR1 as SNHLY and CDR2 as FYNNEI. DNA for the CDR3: TGTGCCAGCAGTTTAGAAGGGCGAGTTGGCTACACCTTC. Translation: CASSLEGRVGYTF.

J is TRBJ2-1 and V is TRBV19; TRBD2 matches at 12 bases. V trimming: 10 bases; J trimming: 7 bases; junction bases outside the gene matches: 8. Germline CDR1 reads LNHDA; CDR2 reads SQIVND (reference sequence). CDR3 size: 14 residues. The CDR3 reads CATRLAGARNEQFF. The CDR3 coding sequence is TGTGCCACTAGACTAGCGGGAGCGAGGAATGAGCAGTTCTTC.

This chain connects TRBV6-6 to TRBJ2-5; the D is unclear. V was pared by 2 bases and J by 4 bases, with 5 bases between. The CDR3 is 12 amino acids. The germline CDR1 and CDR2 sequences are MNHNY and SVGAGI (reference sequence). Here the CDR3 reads CASSYDRETQYF. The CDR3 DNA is TGTGCCAGCAGTTACGACCGAGAGACCCAGTACTTC.

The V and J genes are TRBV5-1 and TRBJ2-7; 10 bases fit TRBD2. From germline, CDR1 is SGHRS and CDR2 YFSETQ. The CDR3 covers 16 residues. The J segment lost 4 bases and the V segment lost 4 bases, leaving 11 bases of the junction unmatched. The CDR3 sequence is CASSRGTSAPTYEQYF. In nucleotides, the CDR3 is TGCGCCAGCAGCCGCGGGACTAGCGCCCCGACATACGAGCAGTACTTC.

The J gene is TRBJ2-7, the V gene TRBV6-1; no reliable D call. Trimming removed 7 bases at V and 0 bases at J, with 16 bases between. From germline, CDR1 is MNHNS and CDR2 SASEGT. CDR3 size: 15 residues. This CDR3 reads CASKGGTEVSYEQYF. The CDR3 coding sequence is TGTGCCAGCAAGGGCGGTACAGAGGTCTCCTACGAGCAGTACTTC.

The CDR3, as DNA: TGTGCCAGCAGCTTACCACCAGGCGGTAGGGGAGGTAAGAACACTGAAGCTTTCTTT. Translating it yields CASSLPPGGRGGKNTEAFF. The chain carries TRBV11-2 and TRBJ1-1, with TRBD1 as a possible D gene (5 bases). CDR3 length: 19 residues. Germline V gene lookup returns CDR1 SGHAT and CDR2 FQNNGV. The ends were cut back, 2 bases at V and 1 base at J, with 23 bases in the middle.

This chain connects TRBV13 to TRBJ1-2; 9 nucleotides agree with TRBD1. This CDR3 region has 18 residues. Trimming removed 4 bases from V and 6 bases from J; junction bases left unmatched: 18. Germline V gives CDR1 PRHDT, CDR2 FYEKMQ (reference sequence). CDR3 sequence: CASSSTGDRVPDGNGYTF. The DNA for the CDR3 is TGTGCCAGCAGCTCGACCGGGGACAGGGTCCCCGATGGGAATGGCTACACCTTC.

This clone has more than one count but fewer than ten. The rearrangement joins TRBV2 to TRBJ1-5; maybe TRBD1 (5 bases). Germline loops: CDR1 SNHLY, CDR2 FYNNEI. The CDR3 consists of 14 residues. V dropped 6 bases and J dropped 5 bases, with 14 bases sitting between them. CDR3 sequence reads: CASSPDRRDQPQHF. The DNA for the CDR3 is TGTGCCAGCAGCCCTGACAGAAGAGATCAGCCCCAGCATTTT. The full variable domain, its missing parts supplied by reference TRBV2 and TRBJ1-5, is EPEVTQTPSHQVTQMGQEVILRCVPISNHLYFYWYRQILGQKVEFLVSFYNNEISEKSEIFDDQFSVERPDGSNFTLKIRSTKLEDSAMYFCASSPDRRDQPQHFGDGTRLSIL.

This CDR3 is CASSESMAFTEAFF. The DNA of the CDR3 is TGCGCCAGCAGTGAGTCGATGGCCTTCACTGAAGCTTTCTTT. V is TRBV10-1 and J is TRBJ1-1; D remains ambiguous. With 0 bases removed from V and 4 bases from J, the gap between germline ends came to 9 bases. The CDR3 spans 14 residues. Looked up from germline, CDR1 is WNHNN and CDR2 is SYGVQD (reference sequence).

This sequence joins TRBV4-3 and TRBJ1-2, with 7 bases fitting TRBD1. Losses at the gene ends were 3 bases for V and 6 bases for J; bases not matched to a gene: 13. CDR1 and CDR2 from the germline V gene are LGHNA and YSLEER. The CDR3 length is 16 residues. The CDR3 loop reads CASSQETGTAGHGYTF. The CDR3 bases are TGCGCCAGCAGCCAGGAGACCGGGACAGCGGGTCATGGCTACACCTTC.

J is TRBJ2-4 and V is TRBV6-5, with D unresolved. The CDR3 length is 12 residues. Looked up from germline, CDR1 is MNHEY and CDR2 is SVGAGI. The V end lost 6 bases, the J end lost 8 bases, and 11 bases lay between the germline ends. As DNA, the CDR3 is TGTGCCAGCAGCCCCGGGCTGGACATTCAGTACTTC. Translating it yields CASSPGLDIQYF.

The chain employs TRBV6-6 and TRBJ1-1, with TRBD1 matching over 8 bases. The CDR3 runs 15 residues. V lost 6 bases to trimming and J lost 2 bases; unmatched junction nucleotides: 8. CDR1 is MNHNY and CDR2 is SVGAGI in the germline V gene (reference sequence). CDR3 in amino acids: CASSQIGQGNTEAFF. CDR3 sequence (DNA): TGTGCCAGCAGCCAAATCGGACAGGGTAACACTGAAGCTTTCTTT.

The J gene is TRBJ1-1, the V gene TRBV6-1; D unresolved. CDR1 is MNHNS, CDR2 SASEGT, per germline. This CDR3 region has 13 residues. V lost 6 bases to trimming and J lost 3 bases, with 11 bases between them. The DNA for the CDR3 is TGTGCCAGCAGAGAGGTTATCGACACTGAAGCTTTCTTT. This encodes CASREVIDTEAFF.